This entry describes one T cell receptor (beta chain). The antigen remains undetermined. One end of the junction is discordant with germline, which a read error may explain. This entry is derived from a study of cytomegalovirus exposure and HLA in healthy donors. About the study: Of some 360 genotyped donors, about 81% clustered with self-reported Caucasian donors.

The PCR contained 60 Vbeta and 13 Jbeta primers. Clones were read by immunoSEQ multiplex PCR, and TCRdb kept only the in-frame ones, dropping some. The sample holds roughly 190,000 clones, about 90% seen once. Study observations and caveats: An analysis that was carried out later associated fewer than 20,000 TCR beta sequences with HLA alleles at 0.05 false discovery rate.

The source of this sequence is a boy under 10 years old in good health and CMV-seronegative. Sequences were obtained from PBMCs.

The CDR3 sequence is CSSSLGGTVGF. The CDR3 coding sequence is TGTTCCAGCAGCTTAGGCGGGACGGTAGGCTTC. The chain combines TRBV7-9 with TRBJ2-7, with a tentative D call TRBD2 (6 bases). The CDR3 totals 11 residues. CDR1 and CDR2 (germline): SEHNR, FQNEAQ (reference sequence).